This paragraph covers one T cell receptor (beta chain) sequence. What it binds is not known. CDR3 length: 18 residues. The germline CDR1 and CDR2 sequences are SEHNR and FQNEAQ (reference sequence). Losses at the gene ends were 4 bases for V and 0 bases for J; bases not matched to a gene: 7. The data were taken from a study of cytomegalovirus exposure and HLA in healthy donors. Study conclusions and caveats: It was reported that TCR beta sequences correctly inferred the HLA-A and HLA-B alleles for most subjects. Clonal expansion was found to be greater in HLA-associated TCR beta chains than in equally common others in a later analysis. In an earlier analysis, most TCR beta V segments were productive about 87% or about 30% of the time. The authors enumerated 150 to 200 TCR beta chains as linked to cytomegalovirus.

PCR amplification relied on 60 Vbeta primers (plus 13 Jbeta primers). The table came from immunoSEQ multiplex PCR; TCRdb's copy has only in-frame clones and leaves some out. This sample has approximately 110,000 clones; 65% to 85% occur once, and the top ten carry 5.4%. What was sequenced was PBMCs. The J gene is TRBJ2-1, the V gene TRBV7-9; 12 bases match TRBD2. The clonotype was recovered from a woman aged 30 to 39 in good health and CMV-seropositive. CDR3 residues: CASSSVGLAGHSYNEQFF. The CDR3 DNA reads TGTGCCAGCAGCTCGGTAGGACTAGCGGGGCACTCCTACAATGAGCAGTTCTTC.